The clone carrying this T cell receptor beta chain was detected a few times. What it recognizes is unknown. The CDR3 runs 15 residues. After removal of 5 bases from V and 3 bases from J, the junction contained 6 bases not matched to a gene. The germline V gene has CDR1 ENHRY and CDR2 SYGVKD. This entry comes from a study of radiotherapy plus CTLA-4 blockade in lung cancer. Broader study findings: Blood saw expansion of tumor-derived TCR clones after radiotherapy plus ipilimumab.

Only in-frame clones appear in the TCRdb table, and some are missing; sequencing was by immunoSEQ multiplex PCR. The sample has about 43,000 clones, 65% to 75% seen once; the top ten hold about 23%. This chain joins TRBV10-3 and TRBJ2-3; 9 bases map to TRBD1. The TCR sequence derives from a human donor with non-small cell lung cancer who had a partial response to radiotherapy plus ipilimumab. The sequencing used peripheral blood, collected from a patient treated with radiotherapy plus ipilimumab. CDR3 residues: CAISPDRGRTDTQYF. CDR3 DNA sequence: TGTGCCATCAGTCCGGACAGGGGACGGACAGATACGCAGTATTTT.